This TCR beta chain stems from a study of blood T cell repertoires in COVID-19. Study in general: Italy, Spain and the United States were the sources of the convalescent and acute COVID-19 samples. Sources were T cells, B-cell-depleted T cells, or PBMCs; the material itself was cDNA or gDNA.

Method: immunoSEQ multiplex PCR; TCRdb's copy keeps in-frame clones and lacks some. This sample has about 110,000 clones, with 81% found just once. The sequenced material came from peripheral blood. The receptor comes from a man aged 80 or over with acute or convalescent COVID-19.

CDR3 in DNA: TGTGCCAGCAGTAGCGCTAGCGGGAGATCCTACAATGAGCAGTTCTTC. Translated: CASSSASGRSYNEQFF. The chain is built from TRBV28 and TRBJ2-1; 10 bases are a match to TRBD2. V shed 5 bases and J 1 base; nucleotides not matched to a gene: 5. The length of the CDR3 is 16 residues. In germline, CDR1 is MDHEN, CDR2 SYDVKM. Full variable domain (outside the CDR3, taken from reference TRBV28 and TRBJ2-1): DVKVTQSSRYLVKRTGEKVFLECVQDMDHENMFWYRQDPGLGLRLIYFSYDVKMKEKGDIPEGYSVSREKKERFSLILESASTNQTSMYLCASSSASGRSYNEQFFGPGTRLTVL.